This T cell receptor (beta chain) came from a study of T cell changes during pregnancy in multiple sclerosis. V lost 1 base, J lost 7 bases, and 11 bases lay in between. This CDR3 is built from 14 residues. CDR1 is SGHTA and CDR2 is FQGNSA in the germline V gene. Assay: immunoSEQ multiplex PCR; the TCRdb copy retains only in-frame clones and omits some. The sample carries about 39,000 clones, more than 85% recorded once. The genes are TRBV7-2 and TRBJ2-1; D gene ambiguous. The TCR was taken from a female donor in good health, enrolled as a control in a pregnancy study. This material consisted of CD4+ T cells from peripheral blood mononuclear cells, taken after pregnancy. DNA of the CDR3: TGTGCCAGCAGCTTAGGACTCCCTGGGAATGAGCAGTTCTTC. Translating it yields CASSLGLPGNEQFF.